Presented here are 9 T cell receptor beta chains from one specimen sequenced in a study of T cells expressing NK-cell markers (dated by TCRdb to about 2020). Library preparation was by 5' RACE. The data were produced on an Illumina HiSeq 2000. Following reprocessing of the reads by TCRdb, the data hold one row per CDR3 protein sequence and no DNA is available. The table for this sample lists 300,000 to 450,000 distinct CDR3 sequences. The ten largest clones represent roughly 5.2% of the sample. The sample taken for sequencing was blood T cells: a sorted CD56 or NKG2C T cell subset, CD4+ or CD8+ T cells, or bulk PBMC T cells (not recorded which). These receptor sequences come from a man aged 18 to 69 in good health.

The chain has TRBV5-6 and TRBJ2-1; TCRdb proposes TRBD1, but this gene call is untestable without DNA. The CDR3 covers 16 residues. Germline CDR1 is SGHDT and CDR2 is YYEEEE. The CDR3 spells CASSLERGSAYNEQFF.

The chain joins TRBV25-1 to TRBJ1-6; the TRBD1 assignment by TCRdb is unverifiable without DNA. The CDR3 covers 16 residues. Germline values: CDR1 MGHDK, CDR2 SYGVNS. CDR3 sequence reads: CASSGGGLLYNSPLHF.

The rearrangement links TRBV27 to TRBJ2-6; absent DNA, TCRdb's TRBD1 call cannot be checked. Germline V lookup: CDR1 MNHEY, CDR2 SMNVEV (reference sequence). This CDR3 region has 16 residues. CDR3 in amino acids: CASRSRGRAGANVLTF.

The CDR3 sequence: CSVERFSRGAADTQYF. The chain links TRBV29-1 to TRBJ2-3; there is no DNA to check the TCRdb D call of TRBD1. CDR1 is SQVTM and CDR2 is ANQGSEA in the germline V gene. The length of the CDR3 is 16 residues.

This sequence joins TRBV5-1 and TRBJ2-3. The CDR3 is 14 amino acids. Germline lookup yields CDR1 SGHRS and CDR2 YFSETQ. CDR3 sequence reads: CASSPSTSADTQYF.

V gene TRBV5-1 combines with J gene TRBJ2-1; without DNA, the TCRdb call of TRBD1 cannot be checked. This CDR3 has 15 amino acids. The germline CDR1 and CDR2 sequences are SGHRS and YFSETQ. CDR3 protein: CASSFSGTVYNEQFF.

This sequence joins TRBV2 and TRBJ2-4; absent DNA, TCRdb's TRBD1 call cannot be checked. The CDR3 has 14 amino acids. The germline V gene encodes CDR1 SNHLY and CDR2 FYNNEI. CDR3 sequence: CASSDGQGGNIQYF.

The chain employs TRBV5-1 and TRBJ1-5; lacking DNA, the TRBD1 call made by TCRdb goes unchecked. Germline V gene data show CDR1 as SGHRS and CDR2 as YFSETQ. The CDR3 is 19 amino acids. CDR3 protein: CASSFHRDRERQAGQPQHF.

The genes are TRBV7-9 and TRBJ2-4; TCRdb reports TRBD1, a call that lacks DNA to check it against. CDR1 and CDR2 from the germline V gene are SEHNR and FQNEAQ (reference sequence). CDR3 length equals 15 residues. CDR3 amino acids: CASSSITGGSNIQYF.